This T cell receptor (beta chain) was identified in a study of blood T cell repertoires in COVID-19. Unmatched junction bases numbered 4, after V lost 4 bases and J lost 5 bases. The CDR3 has 15 residues. Germline-derived CDR1 and CDR2 are MGHRA and YSYEKL. Some clones are missing from TCRdb's copy, which holds only in-frame ones; the method was immunoSEQ multiplex PCR. The sample comprises approximately 300,000 clones, approximately 92% of which are singletons, and approximately 6.8% rests with the top ten. The clonotype originates from a woman younger than 45 with COVID-19, enrolled during active disease. Material: peripheral blood. This chain joins TRBV4-1 and TRBJ2-2; 10 nucleotides line up with TRBD1. The CDR3 is CASSLRDRGTGELFF. The CDR3 bases are TGCGCCAGCAGCCTTCGGGACAGGGGAACCGGGGAGCTGTTTTTT.